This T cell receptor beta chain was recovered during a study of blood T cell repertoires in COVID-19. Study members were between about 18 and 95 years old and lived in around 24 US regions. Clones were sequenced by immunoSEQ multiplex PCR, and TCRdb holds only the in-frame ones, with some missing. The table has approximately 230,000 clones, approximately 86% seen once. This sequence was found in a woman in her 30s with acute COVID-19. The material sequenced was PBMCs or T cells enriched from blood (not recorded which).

The CDR3 protein is CASSRIPGTENEKLFF. CDR3 in DNA: TGTGCCAGCAGTAGAATCCCCGGGACAGAGAATGAAAAACTGTTTTTT. The V gene is TRBV2, the J gene TRBJ1-4; 7 bases are shared with TRBD1. This CDR3 region has 16 residues. Losses at the gene ends were 5 bases for V and 5 bases for J; bases not matched to a gene: 11. Germline V lookup: CDR1 SNHLY, CDR2 FYNNEI.